These 19 T cell receptor beta chains were all obtained from the same sample, sequenced in a study of CD8+ T cells in alopecia areata. Treatment given: oral pan-JAK inhibitor, 5-10 mg twice daily. It was cDNA, reverse transcribed from extracted RNA, that served as the sequencing template. Profiled with immunoSEQ multiplex PCR; TCRdb holds only in-frame clones, not every one. The sample lists roughly 200,000 clones, under 40% occurring once. Sequenced here: CD4+ T cells sorted from blood, sampled around week 34, from a patient treated with tofacitinib. These receptors were obtained from a human donor with alopecia areata.

The chain links TRBV30 to TRBJ1-4; D is ambiguous. The germline CDR1 and CDR2 sequences are GTSNPN and SVGIG (reference sequence). V dropped 1 base and J dropped 10 bases, with 13 bases sitting between them. This CDR3 is built from 13 residues. The DNA for the CDR3 is TGTGCCTGGAGTGAGGAGCCCCGAGGAAAACTGTTTTTT. It encodes CAWSEEPRGKLFF.

The sample holds a few counts of this clone. The CDR3 spells CASSPRRDQPQHF. The CDR3 region has the DNA TGTGCCAGCAGCCCTAGACGGGATCAGCCCCAGCATTTT. The chain has TRBV14 and TRBJ1-5, with D hard to call. Germline CDR1 reads SGHDN; CDR2 reads FVKESK. With 4 bases removed from V and 5 bases from J, the gap between germline ends came to 9 bases. This CDR3 region has 13 residues. Full variable domain (missing parts from reference TRBV14 and TRBJ1-5): EAGVTQFPSHSVIEKGQTVTLRCDPISGHDNLYWYRRVMGKEIKFLLHFVKESKQDESGMPNNRFLAERTGGTYSTLKVQPAELEDSGVYFCASSPRRDQPQHFGDGTRLSIL.

The genes are TRBV11-2 and TRBJ1-2; 7 bases fit TRBD1. The CDR3 sequence is 16 residues long. V shed 5 bases and J 6 bases; nucleotides not matched to a gene: 15. Germline V lookup: CDR1 SGHAT, CDR2 FQNNGV. The CDR3 here is CASSSPTGYGLDGYTF. CDR3 sequence (DNA): TGTGCCAGCAGCAGTCCGACAGGGTATGGTCTGGATGGCTACACCTTC.

This chain connects TRBV2 to TRBJ1-2; TRBD1 is a possible D gene (5 bases). Trimming left V 3 bases short and J 11 bases short, with 19 bases between. The CDR3 consists of 14 residues. Germline values: CDR1 SNHLY, CDR2 FYNNEI. Here the CDR3 DNA reads TGTGCCAGCAGTGACGAGGGGTCCCGGTCTGGTTACACCTTC. This codes for CASSDEGSRSGYTF.

The rearrangement uses TRBV6-1 and TRBJ2-1, with no clear D. The germline V gene encodes CDR1 MNHNS and CDR2 SASEGT. The CDR3 runs 12 residues. Trimming pared 8 bases from V and 3 bases from J, leaving 8 bases between. The CDR3 sequence: CASRVGYNEQFF. CDR3 in DNA: TGTGCCAGCCGGGTAGGCTACAATGAGCAGTTCTTC.

A few counts support this clone. This chain joins TRBV30 and TRBJ1-3; 7 nucleotides line up with TRBD1. The CDR3 has 13 amino acids. Germline V gene data show CDR1 as GTSNPN and CDR2 as SVGIG (reference sequence). J lost 7 bases, V lost 3 bases, and 6 bases had no gene match. The CDR3: CAWSQDRRNTIYF. The CDR3 DNA is TGTGCCTGGAGCCAGGACAGGAGGAACACCATATATTTT. The complete variable domain, with remaining parts taken from reference TRBV30 and TRBJ1-3, reads SQTIHQWPATLVQPVGSPLSLECTVEGTSNPNLYWYRQAAGRGLQLLFYSVGIGQISSEVPQNLSASRPQDRQFILSSKKLLLSDSGFYLCAWSQDRRNTIYFGEGSWLTVV.

The chain carries TRBV29-1 and TRBJ2-1; 11 nucleotides agree with TRBD2. CDR1 is SQVTM, CDR2 ANQGSEA, per germline. The ends lost 6 bases at V and 9 bases at J; junction bases unmatched: 10. The CDR3 has 14 residues. CDR3 residues: CSVWPPGLAAEQFF. The CDR3 region has the DNA TGCAGCGTGTGGCCTCCGGGACTAGCGGCTGAGCAGTTCTTC.

In this sample, this clone turned up many times. V gene TRBV29-1 combines with J gene TRBJ2-7, with 9 bases lining up with TRBD1. CDR1 SQVTM and CDR2 ANQGSEA come from the germline V gene. CDR3 size: 12 residues. V trimming: 4 bases; J trimming: 5 bases; junction bases outside the gene matches: 3. The CDR3: CSVGQGGHEQYF. CDR3 DNA sequence: TGCAGCGTTGGACAGGGGGGCCACGAGCAGTACTTC.

This chain links TRBV19 with TRBJ2-1; 11 bases line up with TRBD2. The CDR3 has 16 residues. Germline values: CDR1 LNHDA, CDR2 SQIVND (reference sequence). V trimming: 5 bases; J trimming: 4 bases; junction bases outside the gene matches: 7. CDR3 protein: CASSVTGLADYNEQFF. The CDR3 region has the DNA TGTGCCAGTAGTGTGACGGGACTAGCGGATTACAATGAGCAGTTCTTC.

This clone was counted a few times. The genes are TRBV5-4 and TRBJ2-1; weak D call: TRBD2 (7 bases). The CDR3 has 16 residues. Germline loops: CDR1 SGHNT, CDR2 YYREEE (reference sequence). The germline V and J ends were trimmed by 2 bases and 7 bases, with 19 bases remaining between them. CDR3 sequence reads: CASSFALAGADNEQFF. The CDR3 region has the DNA TGTGCCAGCAGCTTCGCCTTGGCGGGGGCGGATAATGAGCAGTTCTTC.

The chain is built from TRBV5-1 and TRBJ1-1; the D is unclear. CDR3 size: 13 residues. With 2 bases removed from V and 0 bases from J, the gap between germline ends came to 5 bases. From germline, CDR1 is SGHRS and CDR2 YFSETQ. DNA of the CDR3: TGCGCCAGCAGCTTCGGCATGAACACTGAAGCTTTCTTT. Translated, it gives CASSFGMNTEAFF.

The chain links TRBV25-1 to TRBJ1-2, with 7 bases aligning to TRBD1. The germline gives CDR1 MGHDK, CDR2 SYGVNS. The CDR3 totals 15 residues. Germline trimming cut 3 bases from V and 4 bases from J; bases unmatched to any gene: 8. CDR3 region: CASSDTRGLGYGYTF. As DNA, the CDR3 is TGTGCCAGCAGTGACACAAGGGGGCTAGGCTATGGCTACACCTTC.

The chain has TRBV2 and TRBJ2-3; TRBD2 matches at 10 bases. The germline CDR1 and CDR2 sequences are SNHLY and FYNNEI. The V gene end was trimmed by 3 bases and the J gene end by 4 bases; junction bases not matched to a gene: 1. The CDR3 runs 14 residues. The CDR3 coding sequence is TGTGCCAGCAGTGAGGGGACTAGCGCAGATACGCAGTATTTT. It translates to CASSEGTSADTQYF.

V gene TRBV30 combines with J gene TRBJ1-1; TRBD1 might be the D (6 bases). Germline V lookup: CDR1 GTSNPN, CDR2 SVGIG (reference sequence). The length of the CDR3 is 14 residues. V was cut by 4 bases and J by 1 base, with 13 bases left in between. In DNA form, the CDR3 reads TGTGCCTGGAAGGACAGCCCTGCGAACACTGAAGCTTTCTTT. The encoded protein is CAWKDSPANTEAFF. Full variable domain (rest looked up from reference TRBV30 and TRBJ1-1): SQTIHQWPATLVQPVGSPLSLECTVEGTSNPNLYWYRQAAGRGLQLLFYSVGIGQISSEVPQNLSASRPQDRQFILSSKKLLLSDSGFYLCAWKDSPANTEAFFGQGTRLTVV.

Only a few counts were recorded for this clone. The V call is TRBV6-1, the J call TRBJ1-3, with TRBD1 matching 7 bases. From germline, CDR1 is MNHNS and CDR2 SASEGT. The CDR3 loop spans 15 amino acids. V trimming: 10 bases; J trimming: 7 bases; junction bases outside the gene matches: 16. CDR3 region: CATDSGGSGGNTIYF. The CDR3 nucleotides are TGTGCCACCGATTCAGGGGGGAGTGGAGGGAACACCATATATTTT.

This clone was seen a handful of times. J is TRBJ2-1 and V is TRBV5-5; 8 positions agree with TRBD1. In germline, CDR1 is SGHKS, CDR2 YYEKEE (reference sequence). The V segment lost 4 bases and the J segment 2 bases; nucleotides outside the gene matches: 2. This CDR3 region has 14 residues. The CDR3 loop is CASSGQGPYNEQFF. CDR3 coding DNA: TGTGCCAGCAGCGGACAGGGCCCCTACAATGAGCAGTTCTTC.

The chain uses TRBV5-1 and TRBJ2-7, with 8 bases fitting TRBD1. Germline V CDR1 and CDR2: SGHRS, YFSETQ. CDR3 length: 15 residues. The V gene end was trimmed by 1 base and the J gene end by 10 bases; junction bases not matched to a gene: 13. CDR3: CASSLFGQGYEEQYF. CDR3 bases: TGCGCCAGCAGCTTGTTTGGACAGGGCTACGAGGAACAGTACTTC.

The rearrangement links TRBV15 to TRBJ2-5, with a tentative D call TRBD2 (6 bases). Per the germline V gene, CDR1 is LNHNV and CDR2 is YYDKDF (reference sequence). Trimming cost V 3 bases and J 4 bases, with 12 bases left between them. The CDR3 length is 14 residues. CDR3 protein: CATSSGGAGETQYF. CDR3 in DNA: TGTGCCACCAGCAGTGGCGGGGCCGGAGAGACCCAGTACTTC. The full variable domain, its missing parts supplied by reference TRBV15 and TRBJ2-5, is DAMVIQNPRYQVTQFGKPVTLSCSQTLNHNVMYWYQQKSSQAPKLLFHYYDKDFNNEADTPDNFQSRRPNTSFCFLDIRSPGLGDTAMYLCATSSGGAGETQYFGPGTRLLVL.

The gene calls are TRBV29-1 and TRBJ1-1; perhaps TRBD1 as D (6 bases). Looked up from germline, CDR1 is SQVTM and CDR2 is ANQGSEA. Trimming took off 5 bases at V and 0 bases at J, with 10 bases between the two ends. The CDR3 length is 13 residues. CDR3 DNA sequence: TGCAGCGTTTGTGGACAGATGAACACTGAAGCTTTCTTT. This translates into CSVCGQMNTEAFF.